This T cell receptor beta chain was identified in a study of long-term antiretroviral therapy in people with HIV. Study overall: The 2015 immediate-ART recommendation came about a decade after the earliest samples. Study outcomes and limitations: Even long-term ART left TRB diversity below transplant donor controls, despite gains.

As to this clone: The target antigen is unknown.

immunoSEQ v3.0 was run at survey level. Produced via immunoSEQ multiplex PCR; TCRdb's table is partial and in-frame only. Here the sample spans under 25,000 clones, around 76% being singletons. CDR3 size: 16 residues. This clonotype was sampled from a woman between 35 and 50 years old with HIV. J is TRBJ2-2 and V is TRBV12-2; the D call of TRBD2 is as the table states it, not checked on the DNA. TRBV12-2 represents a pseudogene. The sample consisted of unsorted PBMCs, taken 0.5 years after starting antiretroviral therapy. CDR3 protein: CASRSLTSGGPGELFF. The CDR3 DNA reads TGTGCAAGTCGCTCACTGACTAGCGGGGGGCCCGGGGAGCTGTTTTTT.